The rows below give T cell receptor beta chains drawn from one sample of a study of shared clonotypes between healthy human individuals. Data came from immunoSEQ multiplex PCR; TCRdb stores just in-frame clones and leaves some out. The sample has around 2,000,000 clones; approximately 94% are singletons. The material sequenced was naive CD8+ T cells sorted from blood. All receptors come from a young man in good health. CDR3s include the opening cysteine and the closing phenylalanine or tryptophan. D genes are given only for firm matches. Some rows mark clone size as missing; the rest say once, few, many or name a class of expanded clone.

TRBV6-1	TRBJ2-7	TRBD2	-	CASSGLAGVNEQYF	TGTGCCAGCAGTGGACTAGCGGGAGTTAACGAGCAGTACTTC
TRBV11-3	TRBJ2-3	-	once	CASSLDSTSPGTDTQYF	TGTGCCAGCAGCTTAGATTCTACTAGCCCTGGCACAGATACGCAGTATTTT
TRBV7-8	TRBJ1-5	-	once	CASSQQEREMGQPQHF	TGTGCCAGCAGCCAACAAGAAAGGGAAATGGGTCAGCCCCAGCATTTT
TRBV7-7	TRBJ2-7	-	-	CASSLDSSYEQYF	TGTGCTAGCAGCTTAGACAGTTCCTACGAGCAGTACTTC
TRBV29-1	TRBJ2-3	-	-	CSVEDRDSTDTQYF	TGCAGCGTTGAAGACAGGGACAGCACAGATACGCAGTATTTT
TRBV7-2	TRBJ2-7	-	-	CASTIGGGYEQYF	TGTGCCAGCACCATAGGTGGAGGATACGAGCAGTACTTC
TRBV10-3	TRBJ2-7	-	-	CAISSAWQGTYYEQYF	TGTGCCATCAGTTCGGCTTGGCAGGGGACTTACTACGAGCAGTACTTC
TRBV19	TRBJ2-7	-	-	CASSTVSGDEQYF	TGTGCCAGTAGTACGGTGTCGGGGGACGAGCAGTACTTC
TRBV7-9	TRBJ2-3	-	-	CASSLLYVSTDTQYF	TGTGCCAGCAGCTTATTGTATGTCAGCACAGATACGCAGTATTTT
TRBV11-3	TRBJ1-4	TRBD1	-	CASSLEAPTGKRPNEKLFF	TGTGCCAGCAGCTTAGAGGCCCCGACAGGGAAACGACCTAATGAAAAACTGTTTTTT
TRBV5-1	TRBJ1-2	-	-	CASSLDLLGQDGYTF	TGCGCCAGCAGCTTGGACTTACTCGGGCAGGACGGCTACACCTTC
TRBV6-1	TRBJ2-4	-	once	CASSDLILGGEDIQYF	TGTGCCAGCAGTGACTTGATACTAGGGGGGGAGGACATTCAGTACTTC
TRBV7-9	TRBJ2-7	-	-	CASSLGEVTYEQYF	TGTGCCAGCAGCTTAGGCGAAGTGACCTACGAGCAGTACTTC
TRBV4-1	TRBJ2-7	-	-	CASSQITGPTYEQYF	TGCGCCAGCAGCCAAATAACAGGGCCTACCTACGAGCAGTACTTC
TRBV28	TRBJ1-1	-	-	CASTLGWTEAFF	TGTGCCAGCACCTTGGGGTGGACTGAAGCTTTCTTT
TRBV27	TRBJ1-4	-	-	CASRSGGDNEKLFF	TGTGCCAGCAGGTCGGGCGGAGATAATGAAAAACTGTTTTTT
TRBV19	TRBJ1-2	TRBD1	-	CASTPGQGGLFYGYTF	TGTGCCAGTACCCCGGGACAGGGAGGCCTCTTCTATGGCTACACCTTC
TRBV5-4	TRBJ1-5	-	-	CASSSGQRNQPQHF	TGTGCCAGCAGCTCCGGACAGCGAAATCAGCCCCAGCATTTT
TRBV11-2	TRBJ2-5	-	-	CASSFSARGTETQYF	TGTGCCAGCAGCTTCTCCGCCAGGGGTACAGAGACCCAGTACTTC
TRBV9	TRBJ1-1	-	once	CASSQGETEAFF	TGTGCCAGCAGCCAGGGCGAGACTGAAGCTTTCTTT
TRBV7-9	TRBJ2-3	-	-	CASSSWTATDTQYF	TGTGCCAGCAGCTCATGGACAGCCACAGATACGCAGTATTTT
TRBV18	TRBJ2-7	-	-	CASSPPREYLNSYEQYF	TGTGCCAGCTCACCCCCCCGGGAGTATTTGAACTCCTACGAGCAGTACTTC
TRBV11-2	TRBJ2-7	-	once	CASSFGQPSYEQYF	TGTGCCAGCAGCTTCGGGCAGCCCTCCTACGAGCAGTACTTC
TRBV19	TRBJ2-1	-	-	CASSVDWETEQFF	TGTGCCAGTAGTGTTGATTGGGAGACTGAGCAGTTCTTC
TRBV7-9	TRBJ2-6	-	-	CASSPSGSGANVLTF	TGTGCCAGCAGCCCGTCCGGTTCTGGGGCCAACGTCCTGACTTTC
TRBV4-3	TRBJ2-5	-	-	CASSQAMAPSQTQYF	TGCGCCAGCAGCCAGGCTATGGCCCCGTCGCAGACCCAGTACTTC
TRBV4-1	TRBJ2-2	TRBD2	-	CASTLAGGPTGELFF	TGCGCCAGCACCCTAGCGGGGGGTCCCACCGGGGAGCTGTTTTTT
TRBV13	TRBJ1-2	TRBD1	-	CASSLGTGAESYTF	TGTGCCAGCAGCCTAGGGACAGGGGCGGAGAGCTACACCTTC
TRBV5-1	TRBJ2-2	-	-	CASSLELPTGELFF	TGCGCCAGCAGCTTGGAACTGCCTACCGGGGAGCTGTTTTTT
TRBV6-5	TRBJ1-1	-	-	CASSYSGKPEAFF	TGTGCCAGCAGTTACTCCGGGAAGCCTGAAGCTTTCTTT
TRBV6-5	TRBJ2-5	TRBD2	-	CASSYGGGSQETQYF	TGTGCCAGCAGTTACGGCGGGGGGAGCCAAGAGACCCAGTACTTC
TRBV9	TRBJ2-2	-	-	CASSVSGYTGELFF	TGTGCCAGCAGCGTAAGTGGGTACACCGGGGAGCTGTTTTTT
TRBV28	TRBJ2-2	-	-	CASSRQDTGELFF	TGTGCCAGCAGTCGACAGGACACCGGGGAGCTGTTTTTT
TRBV14	TRBJ2-1	TRBD2	-	CASSHWGRTSGYNEQFF	TGTGCCAGCAGCCACTGGGGCAGGACTAGCGGCTACAATGAGCAGTTCTTC
TRBV19	TRBJ1-2	-	-	CASSKNYGYTF	TGTGCCAGTAGTAAAAACTATGGCTACACCTTC
TRBV19	TRBJ1-5	-	-	CASRETVDNQPQHF	TGTGCCAGTAGGGAGACAGTGGACAATCAGCCCCAGCATTTT
TRBV5-6	TRBJ1-6	-	-	CASSFGGARVSYNSPLHF	TGTGCCAGCAGCTTTGGGGGGGCGCGGGTCAGCTATAATTCACCCCTCCACTTT
TRBV19	TRBJ2-5	-	-	CASSPWEQGGQETQYF	TGTGCCAGTAGTCCTTGGGAACAGGGAGGCCAAGAGACCCAGTACTTC
TRBV11-2	TRBJ1-2	TRBD1	-	CASSPTGGRYGYTF	TGTGCCAGCAGCCCGACAGGGGGCAGATATGGCTACACCTTC
TRBV25-1	TRBJ2-7	TRBD1	-	CASSESGQGYEQYF	TGTGCCAGCAGTGAATCGGGACAGGGTTACGAGCAGTACTTC
TRBV27	TRBJ1-2	-	-	CASSDVIMGYTF	TGTGCCAGCAGTGATGTGATAATGGGCTACACCTTC
TRBV5-6	TRBJ2-7	TRBD2	once	CASSGTSGSRLYEQYF	TGTGCCAGCAGCGGGACTAGCGGGAGCCGCCTCTACGAGCAGTACTTC